Listed here are 21 T cell receptor beta chains from one sample, sequenced in a study of shared clonotypes between healthy human individuals. Sequencing used immunoSEQ multiplex PCR; TCRdb keeps in-frame clones, though not all of them. Here the sample spans about 2 million clones, 90% to 95% being singletons. Sequencing was performed on naive CD4+ T cells sorted from blood. The subset is: CD45RA+ positively selected. Receptors originate from a man aged 18 to 29 in good health.

The chain's CDR3 is CASSLSGTGLYEQYF. DNA of the CDR3: TGTGCCAGCAGCCTATCCGGGACAGGCCTCTACGAGCAGTACTTC. The rearrangement links TRBV13 to TRBJ2-7; 8 bases agree with TRBD1. This CDR3 has 15 residues. CDR1 PRHDT and CDR2 FYEKMQ come from the germline V gene (reference sequence). The trim removed 5 bases at V and 3 bases at J, leaving 9 bases unmatched.

The chain has TRBV11-2 and TRBJ2-5; tentative D call: TRBD2 (6 bases). The V end was cut by 3 bases, the J end by 5 bases, with 13 bases between. The CDR3 spans 14 residues. The germline CDR1 and CDR2 sequences are SGHAT and FQNNGV. CDR3: CASSFTSLGETQYF. CDR3 DNA sequence: TGTGCCAGCAGCTTTACTAGCCTCGGGGAGACCCAGTACTTC.

As to this clone: This may arise from a read error, as a much more abundant clone is one base away. Other DNA sequences from this sample encode an identical CDR3 as well. V gene TRBV7-9 combines with J gene TRBJ1-1, with 8 positions matching TRBD1. Germline-derived CDR1 and CDR2 are SEHNR and FQNEAQ (reference sequence). Losses at the gene ends were 2 bases for V and 4 bases for J; bases not matched to a gene: 0. This CDR3 spans 13 amino acids. DNA for the CDR3: TGTGCCAGCAGCTTAACAGGGGGCACTGAAGCTTTCTTT. Protein product: CASSLTGGTEAFF.

V usage is TRBV4-1 and J usage is TRBJ1-1; 9 bases line up with TRBD1. Germline trimming cut 2 bases from V and 0 bases from J; bases unmatched to any gene: 10. CDR3 length: 18 residues. The germline V gene encodes CDR1 MGHRA and CDR2 YSYEKL. The CDR3 sequence: CASSQPTGTGNMNTEAFF. CDR3 coding DNA: TGCGCCAGCAGCCAACCTACCGGGACAGGGAACATGAACACTGAAGCTTTCTTT.

The CDR3: CASSVGGAGTDTQYF. As DNA, the CDR3 is TGTGCCAGCAGCGTAGGGGGGGCAGGCACAGATACGCAGTATTTT. The V call is TRBV9, the J call TRBJ2-3; D possibly uses TRBD1 or TRBD2 (6 bases each). Germline lookup yields CDR1 SGDLS and CDR2 YYNGEE. The V and J ends lost 0 bases and 1 base respectively, with 9 bases between them. The CDR3 runs to 15 residues.

V and J are TRBV4-3 and TRBJ2-2, with D unclear. The V end lost 0 bases, the J end lost 1 base, and 9 bases lay between the germline ends. The V gene's germline CDR1 is LGHNA and CDR2 YSLEER. This CDR3 contains 16 residues. CDR3 DNA sequence: TGCGCCAGCAGCCAAGATACGGCAGGGAACACCGGGGAGCTGTTTTTT. This gives the protein CASSQDTAGNTGELFF.

This chain links TRBV6-1 with TRBJ1-5; 7 bases match TRBD1. The CDR3 sequence is 15 residues long. Germline V lookup: CDR1 MNHNS, CDR2 SASEGT. The V and J ends lost 5 bases and 1 base, in that order; junction bases with no gene match: 5. The CDR3 DNA sequence: TGTGCCAGCAGTCTGTACAGGGGAAGCAATCAGCCCCAGCATTTT. Its translation: CASSLYRGSNQPQHF.

V is TRBV19 and J is TRBJ2-7, with D maybe TRBD2 (6 bases). CDR1 is LNHDA, CDR2 SQIVND, per germline (reference sequence). The CDR3 contains 13 residues. Trimming left V 1 base short and J 4 bases short, with 8 bases between. This chain's CDR3 is CASSIVGGYEQYF. CDR3 coding DNA: TGTGCCAGTAGTATAGTTGGGGGGTACGAGCAGTACTTC.

The chain is built from TRBV7-2 and TRBJ2-7; 12 bases are a match to TRBD1. Looked up from germline, CDR1 is SGHTA and CDR2 is FQGNSA. The CDR3 extends over 16 amino acids. With 5 bases clipped from V and 7 bases from J, the junction kept 12 bases outside the gene matches. Here the CDR3 reads CASSDPPGQGAGEQYF. CDR3 nucleotide sequence: TGTGCCAGCAGCGATCCTCCGGGACAGGGGGCTGGTGAGCAGTACTTC.

This clone has a handful of counts. The chain employs TRBV6-6 and TRBJ1-5; maybe TRBD1 (5 bases). Between the trimmed V and J ends, which lost 6 bases and 0 bases, there was a span of 9 bases. CDR1 is MNHNY and CDR2 is SVGAGI in the germline V gene (reference sequence). The CDR3 is made up of 14 amino acids. CDR3 in amino acids: CASSLTDSNQPQHF. The CDR3 DNA follows: TGTGCCAGCAGCCTGACAGATAGCAATCAGCCCCAGCATTTT.

V gene TRBV5-6 combines with J gene TRBJ1-2; TRBD1 aligns across 12 bases. CDR3 length: 14 residues. V dropped 3 bases and J dropped 6; count of bases not matched to a gene: 3. Germline V gene lookup returns CDR1 SGHDT and CDR2 YYEEEE. The CDR3 region is CASSWGQGANGYTF. Here the CDR3 DNA reads TGTGCCAGCAGCTGGGGACAGGGGGCGAATGGCTACACCTTC.

This sequence joins TRBV6-1 and TRBJ1-2, with 7 bases matching TRBD1. The CDR3 has 14 residues. Germline V CDR1 and CDR2: MNHNS, SASEGT. The V gene end was trimmed by 11 bases and the J gene end by 4 bases; junction bases not matched to a gene: 13. The CDR3 nucleotides are TGTGCCTCCCGACAGGGCCCTTTCACCTATGGCTACACCTTC. As protein: CASRQGPFTYGYTF.

The chain recombines TRBV6-5 with TRBJ2-1; TRBD2 aligns across 10 bases. The CDR3 has 15 amino acids. The ends lost 6 bases at V and 3 bases at J; junction bases unmatched: 5. From germline, CDR1 is MNHEY and CDR2 SVGAGI. The CDR3 bases are TGTGCCAGCAGATCAACTAGCGGGATCTACAATGAGCAGTTCTTC. Its protein is CASRSTSGIYNEQFF.

The chain has TRBV5-1 and TRBJ1-2, with D maybe TRBD1 (5 bases). V was cut by 0 bases and J by 6 bases, with 15 bases left in between. The germline CDR1 and CDR2 sequences are SGHRS and YFSETQ. The CDR3 loop spans 15 amino acids. The CDR3 DNA is TGCGCCAGCAGCTTGGTGGAGCAGGGAAATCATGGCTACACCTTC. This translates into CASSLVEQGNHGYTF.

The rearrangement uses TRBV5-3 and TRBJ2-7; 7 bases match TRBD1. TRBV5-3 is an ORF, and what it does is uncertain. The CDR3 covers 18 residues. V lost 4 bases and J lost 6; bases outside the gene matches: 22. The DNA of the CDR3 is TGTGCCAGAAGCCCAAAAACACAAATACAGGGGCAGAGGAGCGAGCAGTACTTC. Amino acids: CARSPKTQIQGQRSEQYF.

V gene TRBV29-1 combines with J gene TRBJ1-5; D remains ambiguous. Germline V CDR1 and CDR2: SQVTM, ANQGSEA. Trimming stripped 4 bases from V and 1 base from J, with 11 bases between. The CDR3 contains 14 residues. CDR3 sequence (DNA): TGCAGCGTTGGACCCGACGCCAGCAATCAGCCCCAGCATTTT. It yields the protein CSVGPDASNQPQHF.

J is TRBJ2-1 and V is TRBV14, with a tentative D call TRBD1 (6 bases). From germline, CDR1 is SGHDN and CDR2 FVKESK. The V and J ends lost 0 bases and 10 bases respectively, with 22 bases between them. The CDR3 length is 17 residues. The chain's CDR3 is CASSQDFGQSPGREQFF. The CDR3 coding sequence is TGTGCCAGCAGCCAAGATTTTGGACAGTCCCCAGGAAGGGAGCAGTTCTTC.

The chain has TRBV4-3 and TRBJ2-7; the match to TRBD2 covers 8 bases. V was pared by 1 base and J by 3 bases, with 2 bases of the junction left unmatched. Looked up from germline, CDR1 is LGHNA and CDR2 is YSLEER. There are 14 residues in the CDR3. DNA of the CDR3: TGCGCCAGCAGCCAAGCAGCGGGAGTCTACGAGCAGTACTTC. It translates to CASSQAAGVYEQYF.

The chain joins TRBV5-4 to TRBJ2-7; D gene uncertain. The CDR3 extends over 11 amino acids. The germline V gene encodes CDR1 SGHNT and CDR2 YYREEE (reference sequence). The ends were cut back, 2 bases at V and 4 bases at J, with 4 bases in the middle. The CDR3: CASSFRYEQYF. CDR3 DNA: TGTGCCAGCAGCTTTAGGTACGAGCAGTACTTC. Filled out from reference TRBV5-4 and TRBJ2-7, the complete variable domain reads ETGVTQSPTHLIKTRGQQVTLRCSSQSGHNTVSWYQQALGQGPQFIFQYYREEENGRGNFPPRFSGLQFPNYSSELNVNALELDDSALYLCASSFRYEQYFGPGTRLTVT.

With regard to this clone: The sample holds other DNA sequences that translate to the same CDR3. This rearrangement joins TRBV7-9 to TRBJ2-2; the D gene is possibly TRBD2 (6 bases). CDR1 is SEHNR and CDR2 is FQNEAQ in the germline V gene (reference sequence). Trimming left V 3 bases short and J 2 bases short, with 10 bases between. The CDR3 spans 15 residues. The CDR3 here is CASSLGGSNTGELFF. CDR3 bases: TGTGCCAGCAGCTTGGGGGGATCTAACACCGGGGAGCTGTTTTTT. The variable domain in full, with the rest retrieved from reference TRBV7-9 and TRBJ2-2, is DTGVSQNPRHKITKRGQNVTFRCDPISEHNRLYWYRQTLGQGPEFLTYFQNEAQLEKSRLLSDRFSAERPKGSFSTLEIQRTEQGDSAMYLCASSLGGSNTGELFFGEGSRLTVL.

A remark on this clone: Other DNA sequences in the same sample also yield this CDR3. CDR3 protein: CASSPPTVNTEAFF. DNA for the CDR3: TGTGCCAGCTCACCCCCCACAGTGAACACTGAAGCTTTCTTT. V gene TRBV18 combines with J gene TRBJ1-1, with D unclear. This CDR3 is 14 amino acids long. Germline CDR1 and CDR2: KGHSH and LQKENI. V was shortened by 3 bases and J by 0 bases, with 8 bases between the two germline ends.